This TCR beta chain was observed in a study of blood T cell repertoires in COVID-19. Study overall: The United States, Italy and Spain provided the acute and convalescent COVID-19 samples. From T cells, B-cell-depleted T cells, or PBMCs came the material, which was cDNA or gDNA.

The ends lost 2 bases at V and 3 bases at J; junction bases unmatched: 12. The V gene's germline CDR1 is SGHVS and CDR2 FQNEAQ. The CDR3 is 19 residues long. Source study methods: From reference gene primer amplification, estimates of nucleated cell counts were derived. The assay was immunoSEQ multiplex PCR, and TCRdb's table has in-frame clones only and misses some. The V and J calls and clone size come from that table; D and trimming were worked out from the DNA. The sample holds around 260,000 clones, roughly 84% seen once. This chain links TRBV7-8 with TRBJ2-6, with TRBD1 identical over 8 bases. The sequence derives from a human donor with COVID-19, enrolled during active disease. The donor label of this sample is uncertain. The sample taken for sequencing was peripheral blood. The CDR3 DNA sequence: TGTGCCAGCAGCTTATCAAGGGGGACAGGCCTAGGTGGGGCCAACGTCCTGACTTTC. Its protein is CASSLSRGTGLGGANVLTF. The variable domain in full, completed from reference TRBV7-8 and TRBJ2-6, reads GAGVSQSPRYKVAKRGQDVALRCDPISGHVSLFWYQQALGQGPEFLTYFQNEAQLDKSGLPSDRFFAERPEGSVSTLKIQRTQQEDSAVYLCASSLSRGTGLGGANVLTFGAGSRLTVL.